The clone carrying this TCR beta chain was detected many times. The target antigen is unknown. Using its own MiXCR run on the 5' RACE reads, TCRdb lists one record per CDR3 protein. The sample lists 450,000 or so distinct CDR3 sequences, around 14% occurring once. The data derive from a study of identical twins. Study outcomes and limitations: High-abundance cord blood beta clonotypes had fewer insertions; memory repertoires showed none. Partial confounding of zero-insertion analyses by invariant MAIT and iNKT cells was possible.

The CDR3 loop spans 12 amino acids. V gave up 5 bases and J gave up 8 bases, with 10 bases separating them. Germline V gene sequence: CDR1 SEHNR, CDR2 FQNEAQ (reference sequence). These data also featured in a second study, about yellow fever vaccine responses in identical twins. As reported in that work: In identical twins, vaccine T cell responses appeared partly shared and partly individual.

The chain recombines TRBV7-9 with TRBJ2-1; no reliable D call. Sequenced input: CD4+ T cells sorted from blood. This receptor was identified in a woman younger than 30 in good health. CDR3 in DNA: TGTGCCAGCAGCCTAAGTGGAGATGAGCAGTTCTTC. It translates to CASSLSGDEQFF.